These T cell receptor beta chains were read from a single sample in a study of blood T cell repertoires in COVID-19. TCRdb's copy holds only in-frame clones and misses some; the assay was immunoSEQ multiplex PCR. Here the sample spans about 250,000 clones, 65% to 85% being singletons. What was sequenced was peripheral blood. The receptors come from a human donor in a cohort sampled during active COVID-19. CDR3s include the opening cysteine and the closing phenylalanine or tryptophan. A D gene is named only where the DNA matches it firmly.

TGTGCCAGCAGCTTAGATCTTAACAGGGGATACATTCAGTACTTC,CASSLDLNRGYIQYF,TRBJ2-4,TRBV11-2,TRBD1
TGTGCCAGCAGTTTTCATACACGGAACACTGAAGCTTTCTTT,CASSFHTRNTEAFF,TRBJ1-1,TRBV6-5,.
TGTGCCAGTAGTACTTCCTCCGGGACAGGGGCTGGAAACACCATATATTTT,CASSTSSGTGAGNTIYF,TRBJ1-3,TRBV19,TRBD1
TGCGCCTGTACCGGGACAGAGAACACTGAAGCTTTCTTT,CACTGTENTEAFF,TRBJ1-1,TRBV5-1,TRBD1
TGTGCCACCACACATTCCCCTAATCAGCCCCAGCATTTT,CATTHSPNQPQHF,TRBJ1-5,TRBV24-1,.
TGTGCCAGCAGCGTAGGGCTTTCGGGTTTAGAGAACACTGAAGCTTTCTTT,CASSVGLSGLENTEAFF,TRBJ1-1,TRBV9,.
TGTGCCAGCAGCTTAGTGCGGGGGGTAGGGAATCAGCCCCAGCATTTT,CASSLVRGVGNQPQHF,TRBJ1-5,TRBV7-2,.
TGCGCCAGCAGTGGGGGCCCGGGCGAGTCGACAGATACGCAGTATTTT,CASSGGPGESTDTQYF,TRBJ2-3,TRBV10-1,.
TGCGCCAGCAGCCCCACAGGGACCGGGGAGCTGTTTTTT,CASSPTGTGELFF,TRBJ2-2,TRBV5-1,.
TGTGCCAGCAGTAAAGCCACAGATAGCGGGGAGCTGTTTTTT,CASSKATDSGELFF,TRBJ2-2,TRBV7-9,.